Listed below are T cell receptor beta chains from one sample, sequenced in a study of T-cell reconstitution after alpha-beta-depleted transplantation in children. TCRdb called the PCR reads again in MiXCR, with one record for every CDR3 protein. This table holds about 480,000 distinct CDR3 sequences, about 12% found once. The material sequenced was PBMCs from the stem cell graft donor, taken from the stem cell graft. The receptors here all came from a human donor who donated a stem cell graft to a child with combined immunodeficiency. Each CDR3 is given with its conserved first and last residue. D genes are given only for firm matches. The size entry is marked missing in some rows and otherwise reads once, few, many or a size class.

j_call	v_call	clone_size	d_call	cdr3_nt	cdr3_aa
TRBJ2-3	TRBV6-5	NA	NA	TGTGCCAGCAGTTACACTCTAGCTCATACGCAGTATTTT	CASSYTLAHTQYF
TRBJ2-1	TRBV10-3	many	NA	TGTGCCATCAGTGCCAGTGGGGAGCAGTTCTTC	CAISASGEQFF
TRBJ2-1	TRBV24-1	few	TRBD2	TGTGCCACCAGTGATGGAAAGACTAGCGGGGTGTACAATGAGCAGTTCTTC	CATSDGKTSGVYNEQFF
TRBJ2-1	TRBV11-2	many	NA	TGTGCCAGCAGCTTAGGGGCGGGGTCCGAATACAATGAGCAGTTCTTC	CASSLGAGSEYNEQFF
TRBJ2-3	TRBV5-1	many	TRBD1	TGCGCCAGCAGCGTGGGACAGGGGGACACAGATACGCAGTATTTT	CASSVGQGDTDTQYF
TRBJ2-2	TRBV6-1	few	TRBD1	TGTGCCAGCAAAGAACAGGACAGGGTCTGGTACGGGGAGCTGTTTTTT	CASKEQDRVWYGELFF
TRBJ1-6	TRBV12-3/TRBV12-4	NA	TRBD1	TGTGCCAGCACGGGACAGAATAATTCACCCCTCCACTTT	CASTGQNNSPLHF
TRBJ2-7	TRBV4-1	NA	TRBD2	TGCGCCAGCAGCCAAGAAGGGACTAGCGGGAAGAACGAGCAGTACTTC	CASSQEGTSGKNEQYF
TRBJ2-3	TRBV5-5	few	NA	TGTGCCAGCAGCTTGGCCTGGAGTATGGTTGCGTTGACAGATACGCAGTATTTT	CASSLAWSMVALTDTQYF
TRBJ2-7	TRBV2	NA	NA	TGTGCCAGCAGTGCTACCCGTAACTCCTACGAGCAGTACTTC	CASSATRNSYEQYF
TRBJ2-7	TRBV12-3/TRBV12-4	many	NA	TGTGCCAGCAGCCTTAGGTACGGCTACGAGCAGTACTTC	CASSLRYGYEQYF
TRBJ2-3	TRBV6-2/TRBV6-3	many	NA	TGTGCCAGCAGCCTCGGACGCATCGAACCAGATACGCAGTATTTT	CASSLGRIEPDTQYF
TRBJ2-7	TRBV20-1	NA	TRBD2	TGCAGTGCTTCAGCGGGAGGGGCCTACGAGCAGTACTTC	CSASAGGAYEQYF
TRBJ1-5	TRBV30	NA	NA	TGTGCCTGGAGTTCTGGAGGGACTTGGCTTCAGCCCCAGCATTTT	CAWSSGGTWLQPQHF
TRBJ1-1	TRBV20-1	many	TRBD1	TGCAGTGCTAGCGGCCAGGGGGGCGGTAACACTGAAGCTTTCTTT	CSASGQGGGNTEAFF
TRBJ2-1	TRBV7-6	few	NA	TGTGCCAGCAGCGTCACGGACTACCGGTTACGGAGCTCCTACAATGAGCAGTTCTTC	CASSVTDYRLRSSYNEQFF
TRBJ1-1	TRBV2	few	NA	TGTGCCAGCAAGACGATGGGCGGCGGTGAAGCTTTCTTT	CASKTMGGGEAFF
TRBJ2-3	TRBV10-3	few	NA	TGTGCCATCAGTAAGAACGCCCTAGAGTCCACAGATACGCAGTATTTT	CAISKNALESTDTQYF
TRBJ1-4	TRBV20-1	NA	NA	TGCAGTGCTAGACTCGGCGTCAGAACATCCGTTACCGCGGCGAGTGGTCTTAATGAAAAACTGTTTTTT	CSARLGVRTSVTAASGLNEKLFF
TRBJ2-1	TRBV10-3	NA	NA	TGTGCCATCAGTGGGCCACAGGGACCTCCCTACAATGAGCAGTTCTTC	CAISGPQGPPYNEQFF
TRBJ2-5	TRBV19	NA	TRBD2	TGTGCCAGTAGTCCCTCGGGACTAGCGGGAGAAGAGACCCAGTACTTC	CASSPSGLAGEETQYF
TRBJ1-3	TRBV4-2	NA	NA	TGTGCCAGCAGCCATACTAGCCAGAATCTAGTAGGGTCTTCTGGAAACACCATATATTTT	CASSHTSQNLVGSSGNTIYF
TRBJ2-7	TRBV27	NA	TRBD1	TGTGCCAGCAGTTTCCGGACAGGGGGCTACGAGCAGTACTTC	CASSFRTGGYEQYF
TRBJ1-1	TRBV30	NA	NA	TGTGCCTGGAGCAGTTTGGCAGTGAACACTGAAGCTTTCTTT	CAWSSLAVNTEAFF
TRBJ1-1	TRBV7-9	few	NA	TGTGCCAGCAGCACCAGGATGCACACTGAAGCTTTCTTT	CASSTRMHTEAFF
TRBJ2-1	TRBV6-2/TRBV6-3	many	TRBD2	TGTGCCAGCAGCCCTTCCTCGGGACTAGCGGGAACCGACAATGAGCAGTTCTTC	CASSPSSGLAGTDNEQFF
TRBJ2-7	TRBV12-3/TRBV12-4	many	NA	TGTGCCAGCAGTTTTGGGCAGGGGAAAGCCTACGAGCAGTACTTC	CASSFGQGKAYEQYF
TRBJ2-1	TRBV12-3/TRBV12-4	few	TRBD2	TGTGCCAGCAGGGAAGCGGGGGCAAGGGTTGATGAGCAGTTCTTC	CASREAGARVDEQFF